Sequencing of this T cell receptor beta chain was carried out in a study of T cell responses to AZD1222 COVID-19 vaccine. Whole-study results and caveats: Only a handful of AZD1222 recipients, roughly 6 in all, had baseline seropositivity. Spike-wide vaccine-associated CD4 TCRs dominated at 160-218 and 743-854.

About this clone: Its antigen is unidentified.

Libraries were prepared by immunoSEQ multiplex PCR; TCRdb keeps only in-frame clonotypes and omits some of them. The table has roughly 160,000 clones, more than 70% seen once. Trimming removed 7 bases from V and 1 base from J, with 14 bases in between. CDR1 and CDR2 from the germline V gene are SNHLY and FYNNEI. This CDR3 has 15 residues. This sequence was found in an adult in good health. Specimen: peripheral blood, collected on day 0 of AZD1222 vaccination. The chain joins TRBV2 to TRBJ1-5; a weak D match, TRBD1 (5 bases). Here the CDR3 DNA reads TGTGCCAGCAACCGACAGACCGGGAGCAATCAGCCCCAGCATTTT. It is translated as CASNRQTGSNQPQHF.